The 2 T cell receptor beta chains given below trace back to one sample, sequenced in a study of blood T cell repertoires in COVID-19. Using immunoSEQ multiplex PCR, the repertoire was profiled, and TCRdb retains in-frame clones only, with some absent. The table has about 220,000 clones, about three quarters seen once. The sample comprised peripheral blood. These receptor sequences come from a woman aged 70-85 years with acute or convalescent COVID-19.

The chain links TRBV18 to TRBJ2-7; 8 positions agree with TRBD1. J gave up 5 bases and V 4 bases, and 4 bases lay outside the gene matches. CDR1 is KGHSH, CDR2 LQKENI, per germline. CDR3 length equals 13 residues. CDR3 region: CASSLDRGNEQYV. CDR3 nucleotide sequence: TGTGCCAGCTCACTTGACAGGGGAAACGAGCAGTACGTC.

V is TRBV5-1 and J is TRBJ1-2, with D possibly matching TRBD1 (6 bases). Per germline, CDR1 SGHRS and CDR2 YFSETQ. This CDR3 contains 12 residues. The germline V and J ends were trimmed by 0 bases and 6 bases, with 6 bases remaining between them. CDR3: CASSLEGDGYTF. The DNA of the CDR3 is TGCGCCAGCAGCTTGGAGGGGGATGGCTACACCTTC.